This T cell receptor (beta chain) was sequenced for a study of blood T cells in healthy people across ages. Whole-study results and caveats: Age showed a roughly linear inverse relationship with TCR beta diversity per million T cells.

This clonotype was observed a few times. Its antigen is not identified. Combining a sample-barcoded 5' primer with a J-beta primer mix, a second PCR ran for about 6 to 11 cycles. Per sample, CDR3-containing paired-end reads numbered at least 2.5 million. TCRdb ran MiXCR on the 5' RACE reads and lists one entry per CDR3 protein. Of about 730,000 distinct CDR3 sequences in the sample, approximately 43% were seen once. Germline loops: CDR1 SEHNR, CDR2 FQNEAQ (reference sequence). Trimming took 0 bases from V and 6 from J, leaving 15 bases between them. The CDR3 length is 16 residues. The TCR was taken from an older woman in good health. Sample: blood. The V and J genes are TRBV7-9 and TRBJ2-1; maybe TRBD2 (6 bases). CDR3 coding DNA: TGTGCCAGCAGCTTAGCGGGGGGATTTAGTATCAATGAGCAGTTCTTC. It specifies CASSLAGGFSINEQFF.